The 22 T cell receptor beta chains given below trace back to one sample, sequenced in a study of beta chain features in type 1 diabetes. Every bit of the isolated RNA underwent reverse transcription, so sequencing read expressed TCRB transcripts. Generated by immunoSEQ multiplex PCR, the TCRdb table keeps only in-frame clones and is missing some. The table has 130,000 or so clones, just over 9% seen once; the top ten hold about 0.68%. The sequencing sample was made of central memory CD4+ T cells from blood. Receptors originate from a man younger than 30 in good health.

The CDR3 DNA is TGTGCCAGCACCTCAACGGGGACTAGCGGGGGGGGTGGTGAGCAGTTCTTC. This translates into CASTSTGTSGGGGEQFF. The rearrangement uses TRBV7-2 and TRBJ2-1, with 16 bases that match TRBD2. The germline V gene has CDR1 SGHTA and CDR2 FQGNSA. The CDR3 contains 17 residues. V trimming: 7 bases; J trimming: 9 bases; junction bases outside the gene matches: 12.

V is TRBV13 and J is TRBJ2-7; D remains ambiguous. The CDR3 loop spans 15 amino acids. CDR1 is PRHDT and CDR2 is FYEKMQ in the germline V gene (reference sequence). V was shortened by 0 bases and J by 4 bases, with 13 bases between the two germline ends. The CDR3 region has the DNA TGTGCCAGCAGCTTAGGGCGGAATAGTCTTTACGAGCAGTACTTC. Its translation: CASSLGRNSLYEQYF. Variable domain in full (rest from reference TRBV13 and TRBJ2-7): AAGVIQSPRHLIKEKRETATLKCYPIPRHDTVYWYQQGPGQDPQFLISFYEKMQSDKGSIPDRFSAQQFSDYHSELNMSSLELGDSALYFCASSLGRNSLYEQYFGPGTRLTVT.

This clone turned up a few times. CDR3 DNA: TGTGCCAGCAGCTTAGAGCCGGTTTATACTGAAGCTTTCTTT. Residues: CASSLEPVYTEAFF. This chain uses TRBV7-2 with TRBJ1-1; no clear D. V gave up 1 base and J gave up 5 bases, with 11 bases separating them. The germline CDR1 and CDR2 sequences are SGHTA and FQGNSA. The CDR3 contains 14 residues.

The table lists this clone with a few counts. The rearrangement links TRBV6-5 to TRBJ1-1; D is unclear. The V gene lost 0 bases and the J gene lost 5 bases, with 13 bases spanning the gap. Germline assignment: CDR1 MNHEY and CDR2 SVGAGI. The CDR3 is 15 residues long. The CDR3 spells CASSYSGGSVTEAFF. In DNA form, the CDR3 reads TGTGCCAGCAGTTACTCTGGAGGGTCGGTTACTGAAGCTTTCTTT.

This clone was observed a handful of times. The chain has TRBV27 and TRBJ2-7, with 7 bases lining up with TRBD1. This CDR3 comprises 14 residues. V dropped 5 bases and J dropped 2; count of bases not matched to a gene: 6. The germline CDR1 and CDR2 sequences are MNHEY and SMNVEV (reference sequence). As DNA, the CDR3 is TGTGCCAGCAGTACCCTACAGGGGCCCTACGAGCAGTACTTC. Translated: CASSTLQGPYEQYF.

This clone was counted only a few times. V gene TRBV6-5 combines with J gene TRBJ2-7; the D gene is possibly TRBD1 (6 bases). The CDR3 is 13 amino acids. The V and J ends lost 6 bases and 0 bases respectively, with 9 bases between them. Germline CDR1 MNHEY, CDR2 SVGAGI. The CDR3 nucleotides read TGTGCCAGCAGACCAGGGGACTCCTACGAGCAGTACTTC. This sequence encodes CASRPGDSYEQYF.

The chain carries TRBV6-1 and TRBJ2-2; weak D call: TRBD1 (5 bases). The CDR3 has 16 amino acids. Germline V gene lookup returns CDR1 MNHNS and CDR2 SASEGT. Deletions cut 1 base from V and 2 bases from J, with 11 bases between. The CDR3 DNA reads as TGTGCCAGCAGTGAAGGGACATTCGGAAACACCGGGGAGCTGTTTTTT. It codes for CASSEGTFGNTGELFF.

This clone was observed a few times. The gene calls are TRBV7-2 and TRBJ2-3; 8 bases line up with TRBD2. J lost 2 bases, V lost 2 bases, and 6 bases had no gene match. Germline values: CDR1 SGHTA, CDR2 FQGNSA. The CDR3 has 16 residues. DNA of the CDR3: TGTGCCAGCAGCTTACCCAGCGGGGGTCCCACAGATACGCAGTATTTT. This encodes CASSLPSGGPTDTQYF.

This clone was seen a few times. The chain employs TRBV4-3 and TRBJ2-5; the match to TRBD2 covers 9 bases. The CDR3 is 15 residues long. V lost 1 base, J lost 4 bases, and 4 bases stayed unmatched. Germline values: CDR1 LGHNA, CDR2 YSLEER. Written as DNA, the CDR3 is TGCGCCAGCAGCCAAGCAGGCGGGGGGGGAGAGACCCAGTACTTC. Translation gives CASSQAGGGGETQYF.

This clone was seen only a few times. The rearrangement joins TRBV4-2 to TRBJ1-1; no definite D call. The germline V and J ends were trimmed by 4 bases and 5 bases, with 20 bases remaining between them. Germline CDR1 is LGHNA and CDR2 is YNFKEQ. This CDR3 is built from 16 residues. The CDR3 spells CASSRNDGRGGTEAFF. CDR3 DNA sequence: TGTGCCAGCAGCCGGAATGATGGCCGAGGTGGAACTGAAGCTTTCTTT.

This clone was recorded a few times. The rearrangement links TRBV7-3 to TRBJ2-7, with 12 bases that match TRBD1. The V and J ends lost 4 bases and 5 bases, in that order; junction bases with no gene match: 6. The CDR3 runs to 15 residues. CDR1 and CDR2 (germline): SGHTA, FQGTGA. The CDR3 sequence: CASSSSGTGGHEQYF. CDR3 nucleotide sequence: TGTGCCAGCAGCTCCTCCGGGACAGGGGGCCACGAGCAGTACTTC. Together with reference TRBV7-3 and TRBJ2-7, the CDR3 gives the full variable domain: GAGVSQTPSNKVTEKGKYVELRCDPISGHTALYWYRQSLGQGPEFLIYFQGTGAADDSGLPNDRFFAVRPEGSVSTLKIQRTERGDSAVYLCASSSSGTGGHEQYFGPGTRLTVT.

The chain has TRBV7-5 and TRBJ2-7; the D call TRBD1 from the table was never checked on the DNA. TRBV7-5 is a documented pseudogene. The CDR3 is 12 residues long. The CDR3 sequence: CARSQGVHEQYF. CDR3 bases: TGTGCCAGAAGCCAAGGGGTCCACGAGCAGTACTTC.

Comments on this clone: At one end, the junction sequence differs from germline, possibly due to a read error. The chain is built from TRBV14 and TRBJ1-1; the D is unclear. The CDR3 spans 13 residues. CDR1 and CDR2 (germline): SGHDN, FVKESK. Here the CDR3 DNA reads TGTGCCAGCAGGCAAGCAGGTTGGACTGAAGCTTTCTTT. This translates into CASRQAGWTEAFF.

This clone was picked up a small number of times. This sequence joins TRBV30 and TRBJ2-3; no clear D. The CDR3 length is 14 residues. V gave up 4 bases and J gave up 2 bases, with 13 bases separating them. The germline gives CDR1 GTSNPN, CDR2 SVGIG (reference sequence). CDR3 region: CAWNLRIFTDTQYF. CDR3 DNA: TGTGCCTGGAATCTCAGGATTTTCACAGATACGCAGTATTTT. Using reference TRBV30 and TRBJ2-3 for the parts outside the CDR3, the full variable domain is SQTIHQWPATLVQPVGSPLSLECTVEGTSNPNLYWYRQAAGRGLQLLFYSVGIGQISSEVPQNLSASRPQDRQFILSSKKLLLSDSGFYLCAWNLRIFTDTQYFGPGTRLTVL.

V is TRBV29-1 and J is TRBJ1-1; 9 bases are a match to TRBD1. The CDR3 is 12 amino acids. Germline CDR1 SQVTM, CDR2 ANQGSEA. Trimming removed 7 bases from V and 4 bases from J; junction bases left unmatched: 4. DNA of the CDR3: TGCAGCGGGGACAGGGACATCACTGAAGCTTTCTTT. It specifies CSGDRDITEAFF.

Only a few counts were recorded for this clone. This rearrangement joins TRBV7-2 to TRBJ2-7, with D unclear. The CDR3 has 14 amino acids. V was cut by 0 bases and J by 6 bases, with 12 bases left in between. Germline V CDR1 and CDR2: SGHTA, FQGNSA. The CDR3 nucleotides are TGTGCCAGCAGCTTAGCGGGCCCGCCTGGCGAGCAGTACTTC. The encoded protein is CASSLAGPPGEQYF. Drawing the rest from reference TRBV7-2 and TRBJ2-7, the complete variable domain is GAGVSQSPSNKVTEKGKDVELRCDPISGHTALYWYRQSLGQGLEFLIYFQGNSAPDKSGLPSDRFSAERTGGSVSTLTIQRTQQEDSAVYLCASSLAGPPGEQYFGPGTRLTVT.

V and J are TRBV7-2 and TRBJ2-3; tentative D call: TRBD2 (6 bases). V shed 1 base and J shed 1 base, with 12 bases lying between them. The V gene's germline CDR1 is SGHTA and CDR2 FQGNSA. The length of the CDR3 is 16 residues. Here the CDR3 reads CASSLGVAARTDTQYF. CDR3 coding DNA: TGTGCCAGCAGCTTAGGGGTAGCGGCCCGCACAGATACGCAGTATTTT.

This clone was recorded a few times. The chain recombines TRBV7-9 with TRBJ1-2; D remains unclear. The CDR3 is 13 residues long. The V end was cut by 8 bases, the J end by 5 bases, with 15 bases between. The germline V gene encodes CDR1 SEHNR and CDR2 FQNEAQ (reference sequence). CDR3: CASGETSGYGYTF. CDR3 coding DNA: TGTGCCAGCGGGGAGACCTCTGGGTATGGCTACACCTTC. The whole variable domain, remainder taken from reference TRBV7-9 and TRBJ1-2, is DTGVSQNPRHKITKRGQNVTFRCDPISEHNRLYWYRQTLGQGPEFLTYFQNEAQLEKSRLLSDRFSAERPKGSFSTLEIQRTEQGDSAMYLCASGETSGYGYTFGSGTRLTVV.

There are many counts of this clone. This rearrangement joins TRBV7-9 to TRBJ1-4; tentatively, D is TRBD1 (6 bases). This CDR3 comprises 14 residues. Trimming took 5 bases from V and 5 from J, leaving 12 bases between them. Looked up from germline, CDR1 is SEHNR and CDR2 is FQNEAQ (reference sequence). DNA of the CDR3: TGTGCCAGCAGCCGGGACACGGGAAATGAAAAACTGTTTTTT. Translation: CASSRDTGNEKLFF.

V and J are TRBV28 and TRBJ2-7, with 12 bases aligning to TRBD2. This CDR3 is 17 amino acids long. V lost 3 bases and J lost 6; bases outside the gene matches: 12. Germline CDR1 and CDR2: MDHEN and SYDVKM. The CDR3 DNA follows: TGTGCCAGCAGTTTCCCCCAATCTAGCGGGGGGGCCTCCGAGCAGTACTTC. Its protein product is CASSFPQSSGGASEQYF. Drawing the rest from reference TRBV28 and TRBJ2-7, the complete variable domain is DVKVTQSSRYLVKRTGEKVFLECVQDMDHENMFWYRQDPGLGLRLIYFSYDVKMKEKGDIPEGYSVSREKKERFSLILESASTNQTSMYLCASSFPQSSGGASEQYFGPGTRLTVT.

J is TRBJ1-4 and V is TRBV5-4, with TRBD1 matching over 7 bases. Germline CDR1 SGHNT, CDR2 YYREEE (reference sequence). V dropped 3 bases and J dropped 5; count of bases not matched to a gene: 7. This CDR3 comprises 15 residues. The CDR3, as DNA: TGTGCCAGCAGCTCAAAGGACAGGCCAAATGAAAAACTGTTTTTT. Amino acid sequence: CASSSKDRPNEKLFF.

This clone turned up a few times. The chain uses TRBV9 and TRBJ1-6; 8 bases line up with TRBD1. After removal of 3 bases from V and 8 bases from J, the junction contained 7 bases not matched to a gene. Germline V gene lookup returns CDR1 SGDLS and CDR2 YYNGEE. CDR3 size: 15 residues. CDR3 nucleotides: TGTGCCAGCAGCGGGCAGGGGGCTTCGGATTCACCCCTCCACTTT. Amino acid sequence: CASSGQGASDSPLHF.